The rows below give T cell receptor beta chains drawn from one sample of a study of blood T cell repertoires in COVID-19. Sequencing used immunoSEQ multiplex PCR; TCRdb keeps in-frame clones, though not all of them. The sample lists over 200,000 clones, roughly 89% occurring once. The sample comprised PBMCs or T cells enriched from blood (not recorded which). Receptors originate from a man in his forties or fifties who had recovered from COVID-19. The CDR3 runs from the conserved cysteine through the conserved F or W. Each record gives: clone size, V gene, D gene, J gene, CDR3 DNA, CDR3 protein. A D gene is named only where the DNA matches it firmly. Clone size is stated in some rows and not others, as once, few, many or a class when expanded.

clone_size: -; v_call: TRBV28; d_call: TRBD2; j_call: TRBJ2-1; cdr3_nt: TGTGCCAGTGACCTAGCGGGAGGGGCATACAATGAGCAGTTCTTC; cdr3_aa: CASDLAGGAYNEQFF
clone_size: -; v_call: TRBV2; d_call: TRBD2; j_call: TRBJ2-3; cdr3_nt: TGTGCCAGCAGTTTAGGACTAGCGAGTAACACAGATACGCAGTATTTT; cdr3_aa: CASSLGLASNTDTQYF
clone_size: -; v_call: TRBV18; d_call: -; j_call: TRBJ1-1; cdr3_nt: TGTGCCAGCTCACCACTCCAACAGGAGGGGACTGAAGCTTTCTTT; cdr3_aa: CASSPLQQEGTEAFF
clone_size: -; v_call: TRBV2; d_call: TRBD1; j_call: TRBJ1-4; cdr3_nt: TGTGCCAGCAATATGGACAGGGGTGGTAATGAAAAACTGTTTTTT; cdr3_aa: CASNMDRGGNEKLFF
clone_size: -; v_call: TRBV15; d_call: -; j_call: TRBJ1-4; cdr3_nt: TGTGCCACCAGCAGACTTAGGGACTTAAATGAAAAACTGTTTTTT; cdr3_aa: CATSRLRDLNEKLFF
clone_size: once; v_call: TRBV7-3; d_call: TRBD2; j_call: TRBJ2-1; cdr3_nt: TGTGCCAGCAGCCCAATAGCGGGAGGGGGCCCTGGGTCCTACAATGAGCAGTTCTTC; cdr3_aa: CASSPIAGGGPGSYNEQFF
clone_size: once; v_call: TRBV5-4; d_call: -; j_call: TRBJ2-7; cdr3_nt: TGTGCCAGCAGCCGTGAGGCTGACTCCTACGAGCAGTACTTC; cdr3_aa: CASSREADSYEQYF
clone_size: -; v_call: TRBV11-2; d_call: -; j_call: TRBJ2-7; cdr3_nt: TGTGCCAGCAGCTTAGATGGTGGTTACGGCTCCTACGAGCAGTACTTC; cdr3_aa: CASSLDGGYGSYEQYF
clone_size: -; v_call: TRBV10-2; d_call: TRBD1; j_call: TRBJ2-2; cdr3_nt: TGCGCCAGCAGCCCCGGACAGGGGAGGGGCGGGGAGCTGTTTTTT; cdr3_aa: CASSPGQGRGGELFF
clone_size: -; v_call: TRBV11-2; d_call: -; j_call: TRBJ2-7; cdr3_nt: TGTGCCAGCAGCTTAGGTTACAGTGGGCCTTACGAGCAGTACTTC; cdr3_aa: CASSLGYSGPYEQYF
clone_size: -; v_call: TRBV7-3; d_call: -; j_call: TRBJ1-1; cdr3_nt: TGTGCCAGCAGCCCTAGGGGTTTTACCACTGAAGCTTTCTTT; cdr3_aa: CASSPRGFTTEAFF
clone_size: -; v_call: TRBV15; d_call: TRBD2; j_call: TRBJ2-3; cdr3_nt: TGTGCCACCAGCAGAGATAGGCTAGCGGGAGTTTCAGATACGCAGTATTTT; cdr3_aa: CATSRDRLAGVSDTQYF
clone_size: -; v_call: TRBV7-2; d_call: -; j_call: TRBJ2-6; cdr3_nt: TGTGCCAGCAGTCCAGGGCCTGGGGCCAACGTCCTGACTTTC; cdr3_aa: CASSPGPGANVLTF
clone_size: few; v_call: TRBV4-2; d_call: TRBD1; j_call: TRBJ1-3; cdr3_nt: TGTGCCAGCAGCCAAGAGGGGACAGGGGGCCTCTATTCTGGAAACACCATATATTTT; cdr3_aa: CASSQEGTGGLYSGNTIYF
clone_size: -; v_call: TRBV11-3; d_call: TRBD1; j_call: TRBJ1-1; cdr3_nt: TGTGCCAGCAGCTTGGAGGGGGCCACTGAAGCTTTCTTT; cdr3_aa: CASSLEGATEAFF
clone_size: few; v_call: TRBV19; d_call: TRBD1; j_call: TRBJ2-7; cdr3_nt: TGTGCCAGTAGTCTCGGACAGGGGCACTCCTACGAGCAGTACTTC; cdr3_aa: CASSLGQGHSYEQYF
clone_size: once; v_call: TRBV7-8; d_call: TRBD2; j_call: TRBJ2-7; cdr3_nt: TGTGCCAGCAGCGAGGGTACCGGGACTAGCGTTTACGAGCAGTACTTC; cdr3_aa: CASSEGTGTSVYEQYF
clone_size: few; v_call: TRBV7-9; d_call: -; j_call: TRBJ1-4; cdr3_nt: TGTGCCAGCAGCTTAGTCTCAGTCGTTGAAAAACTGTTTTTT; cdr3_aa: CASSLVSVVEKLFF
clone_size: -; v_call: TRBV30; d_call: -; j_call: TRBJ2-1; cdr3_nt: TGTGCCTGGAGTGTAGGGGCGAGCTCCTACAATGAGCAGTTCTTC; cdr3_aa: CAWSVGASSYNEQFF
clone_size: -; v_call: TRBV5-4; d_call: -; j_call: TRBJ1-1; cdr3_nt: TGTGCCAGCAGCTTGGGGGTGCGGGGGTCGGCTGAAGCTTTCTTT; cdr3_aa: CASSLGVRGSAEAFF
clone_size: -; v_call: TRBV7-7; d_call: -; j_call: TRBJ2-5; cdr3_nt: TGTGCCAGCAGTCGGGTCATTGGGTTGCGGGAGACCCAGTACTTC; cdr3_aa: CASSRVIGLRETQYF
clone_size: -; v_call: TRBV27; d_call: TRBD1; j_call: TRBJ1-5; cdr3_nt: TGTGCCAGCAGTAGACAGGGGCGCAATCAGCCCCAGCATTTT; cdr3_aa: CASSRQGRNQPQHF
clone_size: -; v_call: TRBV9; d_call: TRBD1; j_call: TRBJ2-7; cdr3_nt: TGTGCCAGCAGCGGTACAGGGGACGTCAGCTACGAGCAGTACTTC; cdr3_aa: CASSGTGDVSYEQYF
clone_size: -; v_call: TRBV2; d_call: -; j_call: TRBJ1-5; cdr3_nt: TGTGCCAGCAGCTTGGGTGACAGAACCAATCAGCCCCAGCATTTT; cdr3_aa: CASSLGDRTNQPQHF
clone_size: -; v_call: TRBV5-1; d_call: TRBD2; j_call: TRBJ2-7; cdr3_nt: TGCGCCAGCAGCTTGGGTACATCCGGGACTAGTAGTAGCGAGCAGTACTTC; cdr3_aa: CASSLGTSGTSSSEQYF
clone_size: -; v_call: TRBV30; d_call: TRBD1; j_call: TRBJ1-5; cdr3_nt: TGTGCCTGGAGTGCGGGACAGCATAGCAATCAGCCCCAGCATTTT; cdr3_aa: CAWSAGQHSNQPQHF
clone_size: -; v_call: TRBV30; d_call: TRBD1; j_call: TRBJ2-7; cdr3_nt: TGTGCCTGGAGTGTAGGGGGCGCCTACTCCTACGAGCAGTACTTC; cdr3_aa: CAWSVGGAYSYEQYF
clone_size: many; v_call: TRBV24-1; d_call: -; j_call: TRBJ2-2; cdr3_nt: TGTGCCACCAGTGCCCAAGCGACAGACTCAATCGGGGAGCTGTTTTTT; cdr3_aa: CATSAQATDSIGELFF
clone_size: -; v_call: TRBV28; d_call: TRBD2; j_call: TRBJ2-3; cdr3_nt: TGTGCCAGCAGTACCTCGACTAGCCCCACAGATACGCAGTATTTT; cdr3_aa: CASSTSTSPTDTQYF
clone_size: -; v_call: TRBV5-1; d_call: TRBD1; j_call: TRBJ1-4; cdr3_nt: TGCGCCAGCAGCTTGGCCGAGGGGGCTACTAATGAAAAACTGTTTTTT; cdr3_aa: CASSLAEGATNEKLFF
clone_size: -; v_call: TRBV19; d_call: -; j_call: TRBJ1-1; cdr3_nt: TGTGCCAGTAGTATACCCAGGGGCACTGAAGCTTTCTTT; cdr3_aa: CASSIPRGTEAFF